A selection of T cell receptor beta chains follows, all from one sample in a study of cytomegalovirus exposure and HLA in healthy donors. Method: immunoSEQ multiplex PCR; TCRdb's copy keeps in-frame clones and lacks some. The table lists approximately 140,000 clones, around 70% of them singletons, with approximately 2.6% in the top ten. The material sequenced was PBMCs. These receptor sequences come from a woman aged 60-75 years in good health and CMV-seropositive. CDR3s include the opening cysteine and the closing phenylalanine or tryptophan. The order of the fields is D gene, V gene, J gene, clone size, CDR3 protein, CDR3 DNA. The D gene is left open where the match is weak. Only some rows state a clone size, as once, few, many or a class for expanded clones.

d_gene: -
v_gene: TRBV6-4
j_gene: TRBJ1-4
abundance: -
CDR3aa: CASAREEGEKLFF
CDR3nt: TGTGCCAGCGCCAGGGAGGAGGGTGAAAAACTGTTTTTT

d_gene: TRBD1
v_gene: TRBV5-6
j_gene: TRBJ1-4
abundance: few
CDR3aa: CASSWDREHEKLFF
CDR3nt: TGTGCCAGCAGCTGGGACAGGGAGCATGAAAAACTGTTTTTT

d_gene: TRBD1
v_gene: TRBV27
j_gene: TRBJ2-7
abundance: -
CDR3aa: CASSFWTGIRDEQYF
CDR3nt: TGTGCCAGCAGTTTTTGGACAGGGATTAGGGACGAGCAGTACTTC

d_gene: -
v_gene: TRBV5-8
j_gene: TRBJ1-2
abundance: few
CDR3aa: CASSLGAHPYGYTF
CDR3nt: TGTGCCAGCAGCCTTGGGGCGCACCCGTATGGCTACACCTTC

d_gene: TRBD1
v_gene: TRBV7-8
j_gene: TRBJ2-3
abundance: -
CDR3aa: CASSLSTGGWLDTQYF
CDR3nt: TGTGCCAGCAGCTTATCGACAGGGGGCTGGTTGGATACGCAGTATTTT

d_gene: TRBD2
v_gene: TRBV11-2
j_gene: TRBJ2-1
abundance: -
CDR3aa: CASSGTSGGPSSYNEQFF
CDR3nt: TGTGCCAGCAGCGGGACTAGCGGGGGGCCAAGCTCCTACAATGAGCAGTTCTTC

d_gene: -
v_gene: TRBV6-5
j_gene: TRBJ2-2
abundance: once
CDR3aa: CASSSLLGELFF
CDR3nt: TGTGCCAGCAGTTCGCTATTGGGGGAGCTGTTTTTT

d_gene: TRBD1
v_gene: TRBV19
j_gene: TRBJ2-5
abundance: -
CDR3aa: CASSKGTGIETQYF
CDR3nt: TGTGCCAGTAGTAAGGGGACAGGAATAGAGACCCAGTACTTC

d_gene: -
v_gene: TRBV27
j_gene: TRBJ1-1
abundance: -
CDR3aa: CASSLGQGFEAFF
CDR3nt: TGTGCCAGCAGTTTGGGGCAGGGGTTTGAAGCTTTCTTT

d_gene: -
v_gene: TRBV7-9
j_gene: TRBJ1-1
abundance: -
CDR3aa: CASNYNWEGETEAFF
CDR3nt: TGTGCCAGCAACTATAACTGGGAAGGGGAAACTGAAGCTTTCTTT